The entry below gives a single T cell receptor beta chain sequence along with its context. Its antigen is not identified. This entry comes from a study of cytomegalovirus exposure and HLA in healthy donors. Both 60 Vbeta primers and 13 Jbeta primers went into the PCR. In the source study's methods: In a later analysis, the count reached 82 million or so unique TCR beta chains, with about 9.9 million shared. Sequencing was performed with immunoSEQ multiplex PCR; in TCRdb, only in-frame clones are kept and a portion is missing. V and J calls plus clone size are reproduced from that table; the DNA served to infer D and trimming. The repertoire has around 100,000 clones, about 77% of them found once; the top ten carry around 10%. Regarding the study as a whole: Several top significant clusters appeared, in a later analysis, to be linked to common viral pathogens. Later analysis revealed greater clonal expansion in HLA-associated TCR beta chains than in equally common others.

The germline V and J ends were trimmed by 5 bases and 4 bases, with 14 bases remaining between them. This CDR3 is 15 amino acids long. Germline loops: CDR1 SGHTA, CDR2 FQGNSA. The clonotype originates from a young woman in good health and CMV-seropositive. Sequenced sample: PBMCs. The chain employs TRBV7-2 and TRBJ2-2, with D maybe TRBD2 (6 bases). Here the CDR3 DNA reads TGTGCCAGCAGCCCCGGGACTCTCGGCACCGGGGAGCTGTTTTTT. Protein: CASSPGTLGTGELFF. The complete variable domain, with remaining parts taken from reference TRBV7-2 and TRBJ2-2, reads GAGVSQSPSNKVTEKGKDVELRCDPISGHTALYWYRQSLGQGLEFLIYFQGNSAPDKSGLPSDRFSAERTGGSVSTLTIQRTQQEDSAVYLCASSPGTLGTGELFFGEGSRLTVL.